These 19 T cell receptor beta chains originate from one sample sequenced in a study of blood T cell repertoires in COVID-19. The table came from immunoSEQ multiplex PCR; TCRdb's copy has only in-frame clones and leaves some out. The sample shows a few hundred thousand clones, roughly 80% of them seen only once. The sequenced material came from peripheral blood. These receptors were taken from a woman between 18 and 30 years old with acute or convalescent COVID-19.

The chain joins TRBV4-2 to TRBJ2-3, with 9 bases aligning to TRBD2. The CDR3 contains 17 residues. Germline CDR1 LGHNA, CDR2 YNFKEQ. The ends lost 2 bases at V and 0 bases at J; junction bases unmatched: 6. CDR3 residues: CASSQKQTSGSTDTQYF. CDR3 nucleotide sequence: TGTGCCAGCAGCCAAAAACAGACTAGCGGAAGCACAGATACGCAGTATTTT.

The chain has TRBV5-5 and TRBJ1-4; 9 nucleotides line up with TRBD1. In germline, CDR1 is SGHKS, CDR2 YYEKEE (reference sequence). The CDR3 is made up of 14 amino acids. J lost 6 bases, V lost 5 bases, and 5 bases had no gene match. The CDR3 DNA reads TGTGCCAGCAGACAGGGACAGGGATATGAAAAACTGTTTTTT. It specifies CASRQGQGYEKLFF.

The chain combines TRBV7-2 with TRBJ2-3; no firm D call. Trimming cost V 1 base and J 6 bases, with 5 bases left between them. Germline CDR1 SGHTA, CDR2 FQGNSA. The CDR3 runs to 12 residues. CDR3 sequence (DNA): TGTGCCAGCAGCTTAGACCGGGATACGCAGTATTTT. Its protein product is CASSLDRDTQYF.

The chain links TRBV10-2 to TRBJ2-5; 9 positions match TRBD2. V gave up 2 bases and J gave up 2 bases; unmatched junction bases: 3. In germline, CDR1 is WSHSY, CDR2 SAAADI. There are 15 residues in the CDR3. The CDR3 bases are TGCGCCAGCAGTGAGGGACTAGCGCCACAAGAGACCCAGTACTTC. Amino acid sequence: CASSEGLAPQETQYF.

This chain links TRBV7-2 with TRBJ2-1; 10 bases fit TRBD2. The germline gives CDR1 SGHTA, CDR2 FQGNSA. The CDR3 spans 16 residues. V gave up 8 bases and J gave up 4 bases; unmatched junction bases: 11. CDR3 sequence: CASRPSGSQSYNEQFF. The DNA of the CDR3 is TGTGCCAGCCGGCCTAGCGGGAGTCAGAGTTACAATGAGCAGTTCTTC. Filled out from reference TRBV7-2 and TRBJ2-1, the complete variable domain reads GAGVSQSPSNKVTEKGKDVELRCDPISGHTALYWYRQSLGQGLEFLIYFQGNSAPDKSGLPSDRFSAERTGGSVSTLTIQRTQQEDSAVYLCASRPSGSQSYNEQFFGPGTRLTVL.

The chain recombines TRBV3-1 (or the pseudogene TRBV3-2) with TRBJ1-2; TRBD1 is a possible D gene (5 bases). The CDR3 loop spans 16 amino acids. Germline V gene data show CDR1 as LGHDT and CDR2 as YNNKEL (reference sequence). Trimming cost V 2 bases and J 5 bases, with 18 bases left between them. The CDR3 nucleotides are TGTGCCAGCAGCCAAAGGGGATCAGGGCCCTCATATGGCTACACCTTC. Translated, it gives CASSQRGSGPSYGYTF.

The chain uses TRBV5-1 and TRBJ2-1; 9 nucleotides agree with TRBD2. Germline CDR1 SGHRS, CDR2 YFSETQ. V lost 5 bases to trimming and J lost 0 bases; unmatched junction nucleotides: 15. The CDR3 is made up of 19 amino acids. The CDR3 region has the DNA TGCGCCAGCAGAACTCAACTAGCGGGCAAGCTTAGCTCCTACAATGAGCAGTTCTTC. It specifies CASRTQLAGKLSSYNEQFF.

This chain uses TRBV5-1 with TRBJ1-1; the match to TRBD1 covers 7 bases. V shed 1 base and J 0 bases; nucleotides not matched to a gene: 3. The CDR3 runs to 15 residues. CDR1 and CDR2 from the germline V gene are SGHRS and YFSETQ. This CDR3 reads CASSLQGVMNTEAFF. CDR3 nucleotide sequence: TGCGCCAGCAGCTTGCAGGGGGTTATGAACACTGAAGCTTTCTTT.

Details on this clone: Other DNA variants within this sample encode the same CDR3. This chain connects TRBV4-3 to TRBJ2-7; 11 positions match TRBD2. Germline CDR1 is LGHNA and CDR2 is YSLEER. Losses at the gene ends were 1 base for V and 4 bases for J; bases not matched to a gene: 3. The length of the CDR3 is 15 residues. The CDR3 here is CASSQVAGGAYEQYF. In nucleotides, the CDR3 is TGCGCCAGCAGCCAAGTAGCGGGAGGGGCTTACGAGCAGTACTTC.

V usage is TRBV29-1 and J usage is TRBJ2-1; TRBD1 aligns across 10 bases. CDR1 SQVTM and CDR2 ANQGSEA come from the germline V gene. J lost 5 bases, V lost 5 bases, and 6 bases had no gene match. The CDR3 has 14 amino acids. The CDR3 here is CSVTGTGANNEQFF. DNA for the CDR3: TGCAGCGTTACCGGGACAGGGGCGAACAATGAGCAGTTCTTC.

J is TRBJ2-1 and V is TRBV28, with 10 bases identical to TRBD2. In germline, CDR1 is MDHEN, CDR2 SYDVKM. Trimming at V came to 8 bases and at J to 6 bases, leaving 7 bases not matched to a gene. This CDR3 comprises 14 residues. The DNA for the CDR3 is TGTGCCAGCGTTGGGGCTAGCGGGAGCAATGAGCAGTTCTTC. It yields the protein CASVGASGSNEQFF.

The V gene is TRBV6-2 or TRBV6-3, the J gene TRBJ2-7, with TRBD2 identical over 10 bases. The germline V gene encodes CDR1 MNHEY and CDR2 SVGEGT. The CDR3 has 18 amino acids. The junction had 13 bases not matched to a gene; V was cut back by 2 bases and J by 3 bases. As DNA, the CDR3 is TGTGCCAGCAGTTACGGTACAGCGGGAGGGACCCCGTTCTACGAGCAGTACTTC. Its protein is CASSYGTAGGTPFYEQYF.

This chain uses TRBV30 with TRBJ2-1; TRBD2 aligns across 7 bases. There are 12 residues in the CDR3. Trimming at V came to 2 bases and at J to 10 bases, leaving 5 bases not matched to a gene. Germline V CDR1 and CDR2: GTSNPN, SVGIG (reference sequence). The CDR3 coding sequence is TGTGCCTGGAGTCCAACGGGGGGAGAGCAGTTCTTC. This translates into CAWSPTGGEQFF.

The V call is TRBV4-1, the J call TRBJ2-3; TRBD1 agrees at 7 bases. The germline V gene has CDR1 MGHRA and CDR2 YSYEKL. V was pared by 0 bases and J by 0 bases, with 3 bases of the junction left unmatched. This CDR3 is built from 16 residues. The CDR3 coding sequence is TGCGCCAGCAGCCAAGAGGGACAGCCTAGCACAGATACGCAGTATTTT. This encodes CASSQEGQPSTDTQYF.

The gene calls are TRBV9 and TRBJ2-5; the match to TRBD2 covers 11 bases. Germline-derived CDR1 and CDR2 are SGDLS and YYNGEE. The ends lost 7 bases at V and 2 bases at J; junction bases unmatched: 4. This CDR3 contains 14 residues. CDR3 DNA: TGTGCCAGCGGGGGACTAGCGGATCAAGAGACCCAGTACTTC. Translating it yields CASGGLADQETQYF.

CDR3 in DNA: TGTGCCAGCAGTTTATTCGGGGTCACAGATACGCAGTATTTT. It codes for CASSLFGVTDTQYF. The rearrangement links TRBV28 to TRBJ2-3; possible D gene TRBD2, 5 bases. The CDR3 is 14 residues long. CDR1 and CDR2 from the germline V gene are MDHEN and SYDVKM. V was pared by 1 base and J by 2 bases, with 7 bases between.

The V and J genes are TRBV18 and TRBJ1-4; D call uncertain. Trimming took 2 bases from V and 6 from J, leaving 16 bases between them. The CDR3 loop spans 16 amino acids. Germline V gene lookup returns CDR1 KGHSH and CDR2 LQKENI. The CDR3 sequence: CASSPVLSTRHEKLFF. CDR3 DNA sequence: TGTGCCAGCTCACCAGTGCTTAGCACAAGGCATGAAAAACTGTTTTTT.

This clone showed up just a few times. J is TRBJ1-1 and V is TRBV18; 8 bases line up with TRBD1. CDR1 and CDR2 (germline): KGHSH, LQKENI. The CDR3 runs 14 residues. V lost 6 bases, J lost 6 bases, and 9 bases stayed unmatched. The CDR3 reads CASSQIGQGSEAFF. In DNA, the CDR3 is TGTGCCAGCTCCCAGATCGGACAGGGTTCTGAAGCTTTCTTT.

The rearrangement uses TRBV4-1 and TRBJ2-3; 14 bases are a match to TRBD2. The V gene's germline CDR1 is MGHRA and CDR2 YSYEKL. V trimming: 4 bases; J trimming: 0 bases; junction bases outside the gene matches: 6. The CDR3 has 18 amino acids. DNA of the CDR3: TGCGCCAGCAGCCGCGGACTAGCGGGAGGTACTAGCACAGATACGCAGTATTTT. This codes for CASSRGLAGGTSTDTQYF.